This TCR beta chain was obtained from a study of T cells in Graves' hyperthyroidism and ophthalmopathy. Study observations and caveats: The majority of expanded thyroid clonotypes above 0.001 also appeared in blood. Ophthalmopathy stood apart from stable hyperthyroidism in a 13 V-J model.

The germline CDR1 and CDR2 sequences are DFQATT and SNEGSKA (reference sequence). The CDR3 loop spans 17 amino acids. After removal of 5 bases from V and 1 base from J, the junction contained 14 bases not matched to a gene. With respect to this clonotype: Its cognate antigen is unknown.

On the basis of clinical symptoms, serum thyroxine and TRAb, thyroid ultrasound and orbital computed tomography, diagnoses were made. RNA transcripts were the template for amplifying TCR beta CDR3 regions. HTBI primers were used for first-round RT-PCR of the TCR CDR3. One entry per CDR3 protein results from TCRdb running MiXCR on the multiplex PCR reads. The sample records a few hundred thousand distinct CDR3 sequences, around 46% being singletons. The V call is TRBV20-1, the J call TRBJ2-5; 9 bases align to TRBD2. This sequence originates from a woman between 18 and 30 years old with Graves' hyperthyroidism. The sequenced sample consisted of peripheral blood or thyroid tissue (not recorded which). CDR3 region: CSALAGARGGLQETQYF. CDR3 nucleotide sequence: TGCAGTGCTTTAGCGGGGGCGCGGGGTGGCCTCCAAGAGACCCAGTACTTC.